This TCR beta chain was observed in a study of blood T cell repertoires in COVID-19. The length of the CDR3 is 17 residues. In germline, CDR1 is SNHLY, CDR2 FYNNEI. Deletions cut 5 bases from V and 1 base from J, with 15 bases between. Sequencing used immunoSEQ multiplex PCR; TCRdb keeps in-frame clones, though not all of them. The data show under 150,000 clones, with about nine tenths seen just once and approximately 10% held by the top ten. The chain has TRBV2 and TRBJ2-6, with D possibly matching TRBD2 (6 bases). Sequenced input: peripheral blood. This receptor was taken from a man aged 45-65 years with active or convalescent COVID-19. CDR3 sequence reads: CASSTGRRSSGANVLTF. DNA of the CDR3: TGTGCCAGCAGTACCGGGAGAAGAAGTTCTGGGGCCAACGTCCTGACTTTC. Together with reference TRBV2 and TRBJ2-6, the CDR3 gives the full variable domain: EPEVTQTPSHQVTQMGQEVILRCVPISNHLYFYWYRQILGQKVEFLVSFYNNEISEKSEIFDDQFSVERPDGSNFTLKIRSTKLEDSAMYFCASSTGRRSSGANVLTFGAGSRLTVL.